A selection of T cell receptor beta chains follows, all from one sample in a study of blood T cells in healthy people across ages. Using its own MiXCR run on the 5' RACE reads, TCRdb lists one record per CDR3 protein. Among approximately 1,700,000 distinct CDR3 sequences, roughly two fifths were seen once, and the ten largest hold approximately 22%. Sample: blood. The receptors come from a human donor in good health. Both conserved end residues are part of each CDR3. A D gene is named only where the DNA matches it firmly. The size entry is marked missing in some rows and otherwise reads once, few, many or a size class.

CDR3nt: TGCGCCAGCAGCTTGGGCGTTAACATCATGGACGAGCAGTACTTC
CDR3aa: CASSLGVNIMDEQYF
j_gene: TRBJ2-7
d_gene: -
v_gene: TRBV5-1
len: 15
abundance: -

CDR3nt: TGTGCCAGCAGCTTATCGCGGGGACCCACAGATACGCAGTATTTT
CDR3aa: CASSLSRGPTDTQYF
j_gene: TRBJ2-3
d_gene: -
v_gene: TRBV7-2
len: 15
abundance: -

CDR3nt: TGTGCCAGCAGCTTAGTGCCTAGCGGGCTGCAAGAGACCCAGTACTTC
CDR3aa: CASSLVPSGLQETQYF
j_gene: TRBJ2-5
d_gene: TRBD2
v_gene: TRBV7-2
len: 16
abundance: -

CDR3nt: TGCAGTACGACTAGAGATGGGACTAGCGGGGAGACCCAGTACTTC
CDR3aa: CSTTRDGTSGETQYF
j_gene: TRBJ2-5
d_gene: TRBD2
v_gene: TRBV20-1
len: 15
abundance: -

CDR3nt: TGTGCCAGCAGCTTAGCGGGCCGGGAGACTGAAGCTTTCTTT
CDR3aa: CASSLAGRETEAFF
j_gene: TRBJ1-1
d_gene: -
v_gene: TRBV7-6
len: 14
abundance: -

CDR3nt: TGTGCCAGCAGCTCGGATGGGATTCGGTATGGCTACACCTTC
CDR3aa: CASSSDGIRYGYTF
j_gene: TRBJ1-2
d_gene: -
v_gene: TRBV7-2
len: 14
abundance: -

CDR3nt: TGCGCCAGCAGCCAAGCATATCGGGAGACCCAGTACTTC
CDR3aa: CASSQAYRETQYF
j_gene: TRBJ2-5
d_gene: -
v_gene: TRBV4-1
len: 13
abundance: -

CDR3nt: TGTGCCAGCAGTTACAACCCGCGGAGGGCCGGGGGGGAGACCCAGTACTTC
CDR3aa: CASSYNPRRAGGETQYF
j_gene: TRBJ2-5
d_gene: TRBD2
v_gene: TRBV6-6
len: 17
abundance: many

CDR3nt: TGCGCCAGCAGCCGGAGTGTCTCGGTGGAGACCCAGTACTTC
CDR3aa: CASSRSVSVETQYF
j_gene: TRBJ2-5
d_gene: -
v_gene: TRBV4-3
len: 14
abundance: -

CDR3nt: TGCGCCAGCAGCCACGGACTAGCGGATTACAATGAGCAGTTCTTC
CDR3aa: CASSHGLADYNEQFF
j_gene: TRBJ2-1
d_gene: TRBD2
v_gene: TRBV5-1
len: 15
abundance: few

CDR3nt: TGCAGCGTTGATCAGAGCTCCTACGATGAGCAGTTCTTC
CDR3aa: CSVDQSSYDEQFF
j_gene: TRBJ2-1
d_gene: -
v_gene: TRBV29-1
len: 13
abundance: once

CDR3nt: TGCGCCAGCAGCCAAAGGGGGGGGGCATACAATGAGCAGTTCTTC
CDR3aa: CASSQRGGAYNEQFF
j_gene: TRBJ2-1
d_gene: -
v_gene: TRBV4-1
len: 15
abundance: -

CDR3nt: TGCGCCAGCAGCCCTCTGGCGAGGGGCCTCACAGATACGCAGTATTTT
CDR3aa: CASSPLARGLTDTQYF
j_gene: TRBJ2-3
d_gene: -
v_gene: TRBV4-3
len: 16
abundance: -

CDR3nt: TGTGCCAGCAGCTTAGTGGCCACGTCCTACGAGCAGTACTTC
CDR3aa: CASSLVATSYEQYF
j_gene: TRBJ2-7
d_gene: -
v_gene: TRBV7-2
len: 14
abundance: few

CDR3nt: TGTGCCAGCAGAGTAACAGGGGGTTTAGGAGCTTTCTTT
CDR3aa: CASRVTGGLGAFF
j_gene: TRBJ1-1
d_gene: TRBD1
v_gene: TRBV12-3/TRBV12-4
len: 13
abundance: -

CDR3nt: TGCAGCGTTGGGGAAGTGGCGGGTGCGTTCGACGAGCAGTACTTC
CDR3aa: CSVGEVAGAFDEQYF
j_gene: TRBJ2-7
d_gene: -
v_gene: TRBV29-1
len: 15
abundance: -

CDR3nt: TGTGCCAGCAGCCCAGACAGGGCTCTTAGGAGCACCATATATTTT
CDR3aa: CASSPDRALRSTIYF
j_gene: TRBJ1-3
d_gene: TRBD1
v_gene: TRBV7-8
len: 15
abundance: -

CDR3nt: TGTGCCAGCAGTTTATCCCTCCCGACAGGGACAACCTACGAGCAGTACTTC
CDR3aa: CASSLSLPTGTTYEQYF
j_gene: TRBJ2-7
d_gene: TRBD1
v_gene: TRBV27
len: 17
abundance: -

CDR3nt: TGTGCCAGCAGCCTCCTCCAGGAGGTGCAGTACTTC
CDR3aa: CASSLLQEVQYF
j_gene: TRBJ2-7
d_gene: -
v_gene: TRBV14
len: 12
abundance: -

CDR3nt: TGTGCCACCAGCAGAGAGAATTCACCCCTCCACTTT
CDR3aa: CATSRENSPLHF
j_gene: TRBJ1-6
d_gene: -
v_gene: TRBV15
len: 12
abundance: -

CDR3nt: TGCGGCGTTGAACCCAGGGACAACAATGAGCAGTTCTTC
CDR3aa: CGVEPRDNNEQFF
j_gene: TRBJ2-1
d_gene: -
v_gene: TRBV29-1
len: 13
abundance: -

CDR3nt: TGTGCCATCAGATTCACCGGGGAGCTGTTTTTT
CDR3aa: CAIRFTGELFF
j_gene: TRBJ2-2
d_gene: -
v_gene: TRBV10-3
len: 11
abundance: -